This entry is about one TCR beta chain. Its antigen is not identified. These data originate in a study of cytomegalovirus exposure and HLA in healthy donors. Findings and limits, study-wide: Some V segments could not be told apart, so they were left out, TRBV6-2 and TRBV6-3 among them.

The primer mix had 60 Vbeta and 13 Jbeta primers. Profiled with immunoSEQ multiplex PCR; TCRdb holds only in-frame clones, not every one. This table has about 130,000 clones, roughly three quarters appearing once. The V end was cut by 5 bases, the J end by 0 bases, with 5 bases between. The CDR3 is 12 residues long. Germline lookup yields CDR1 LNHDA and CDR2 SQIVND (reference sequence). Sequenced sample: PBMCs. The origin of this receptor is a man aged 25-40 years in good health and CMV-seronegative. The chain recombines TRBV19 with TRBJ2-7; D is ambiguous. DNA for the CDR3: TGTGCCAGTAGTGTCGGCTCCTACGAGCAGTACTTC. Its translation: CASSVGSYEQYF.